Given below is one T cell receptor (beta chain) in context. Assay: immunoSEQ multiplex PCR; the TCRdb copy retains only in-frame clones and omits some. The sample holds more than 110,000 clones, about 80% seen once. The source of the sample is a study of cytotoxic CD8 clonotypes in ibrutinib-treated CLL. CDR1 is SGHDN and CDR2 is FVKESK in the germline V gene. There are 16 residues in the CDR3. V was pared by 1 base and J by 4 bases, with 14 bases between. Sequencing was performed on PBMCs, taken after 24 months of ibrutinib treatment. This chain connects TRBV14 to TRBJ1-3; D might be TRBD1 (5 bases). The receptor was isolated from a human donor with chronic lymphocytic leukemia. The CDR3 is CASSQAPFAGGNTIYF. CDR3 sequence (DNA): TGTGCCAGCAGCCAAGCTCCCTTCGCAGGGGGAAACACCATATATTTT.